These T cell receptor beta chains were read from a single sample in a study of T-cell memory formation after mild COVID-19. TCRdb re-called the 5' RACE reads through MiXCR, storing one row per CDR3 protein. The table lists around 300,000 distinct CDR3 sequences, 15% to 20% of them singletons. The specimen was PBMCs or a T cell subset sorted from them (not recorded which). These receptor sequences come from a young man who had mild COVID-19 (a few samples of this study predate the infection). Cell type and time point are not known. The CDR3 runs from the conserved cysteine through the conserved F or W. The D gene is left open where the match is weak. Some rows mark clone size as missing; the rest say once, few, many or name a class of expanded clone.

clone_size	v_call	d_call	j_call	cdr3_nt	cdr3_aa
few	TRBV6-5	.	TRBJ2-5	TGTGCCAGCAGTTACTCGATGGGGTATGAGACCCAGTACTTC	CASSYSMGYETQYF
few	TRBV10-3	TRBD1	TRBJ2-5	TGTGCCACGCTTGACAGGGAAGAGACCCAGTACTTC	CATLDREETQYF
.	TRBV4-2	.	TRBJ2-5	TGTGCCAGCAGCCAAGAGGTTGTCCGGGGCGAAGCGACCCAGTACTTC	CASSQEVVRGEATQYF
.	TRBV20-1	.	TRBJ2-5	TGCAGTGCCGCTTTCCCCTTCCCCACCCGGGCCCCCCAGTACTTC	CSAAFPFPTRAPQYF
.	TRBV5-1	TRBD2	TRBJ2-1	TGCGCCAGCAGCAACGGGACTAGCGGTTACAATGAGCAGTTCTTC	CASSNGTSGYNEQFF
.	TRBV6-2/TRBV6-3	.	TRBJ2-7	TGTGCCAGCGGGGTCAGCTCCTACGAGCAGTACTTC	CASGVSSYEQYF
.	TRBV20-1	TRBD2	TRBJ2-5	TGCAGTGCGCCTAGTCCGCCTGAGCGGGGGGGGCAAGAGACCCAGTACTTC	CSAPSPPERGGQETQYF
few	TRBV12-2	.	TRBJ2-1	TGTGCAAGTCGCTTATCACCCGAGTTAGGCGGGGGGGAAGAGCAGTTCTTC	CASRLSPELGGGEEQFF
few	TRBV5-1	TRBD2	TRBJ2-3	TGCGCCAGCAGCTTGTTTCTAGCGGGGGAAGATACGCAGTATTTT	CASSLFLAGEDTQYF
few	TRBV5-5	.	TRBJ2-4	TGTGCCAGCATTCTTAGGTGGGGGGCGGACAAAAACATTCAGTACTTC	CASILRWGADKNIQYF
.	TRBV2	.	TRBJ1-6	TGTGCCAGCTCCAGGGCGAATTCACCCCTCCACTTT	CASSRANSPLHF
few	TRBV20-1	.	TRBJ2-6	TGCAGTGCTGTAACTAGCTCTGGGGCCAACGTCCTGACTTTC	CSAVTSSGANVLTF
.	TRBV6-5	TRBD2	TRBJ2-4	TGTGCCAGCAGTCCACTAAGCGGGACTGGACTAGCCAAAAACATTCAGTACTTC	CASSPLSGTGLAKNIQYF
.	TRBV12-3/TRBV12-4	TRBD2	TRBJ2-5	TGTGCCAGCAGCTCCTGGACTAGCGGGGGGTACCAAGAGACCCAGTACTTC	CASSSWTSGGYQETQYF
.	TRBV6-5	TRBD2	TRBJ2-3	TGTGCCAGCAGTTCCAGACTAGCGGGGGGACCCACAGATACGCAGTATTTT	CASSSRLAGGPTDTQYF
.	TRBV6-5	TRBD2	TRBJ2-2	TGTGCCAGCAGTTACGCTAGCGGGGGGACCGGGGAGCTGTTTTTT	CASSYASGGTGELFF
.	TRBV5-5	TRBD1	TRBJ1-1	TGTGCCAGCAGCCCTACCCACAGGGGGAACACTGAAGCTTTCTTT	CASSPTHRGNTEAFF
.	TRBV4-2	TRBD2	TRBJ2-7	TGTGCCAGCAGCCACGGGACTAATGGGGAGCAGTACTTC	CASSHGTNGEQYF
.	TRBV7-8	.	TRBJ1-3	TGTGCCAGCAGCTTGGGGGGCACTGGAAACACCATATATTTT	CASSLGGTGNTIYF
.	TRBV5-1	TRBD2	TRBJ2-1	TGCGCCAGCCCGGCGGGGGGTGTATACAATGAGCAGTTCTTC	CASPAGGVYNEQFF
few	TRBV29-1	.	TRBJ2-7	TGCAGCGTTGAAGGAGCCCAGGGGAAGGGCTCCTACGAGCAGTACTTC	CSVEGAQGKGSYEQYF
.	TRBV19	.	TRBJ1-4	TGTGCCACCTCAGACCTTTCTGGGGAAAAACTGTTTTTT	CATSDLSGEKLFF
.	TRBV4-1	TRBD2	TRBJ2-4	TGCGCCAGCAGCCAAGCCACTAGCGGGGGGGCCGTGAACATTCAGTACTTC	CASSQATSGGAVNIQYF
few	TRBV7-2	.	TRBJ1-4	TGTGCCAGCAGCTTAGAGGCCGATGAAAAACTGTTTTTT	CASSLEADEKLFF
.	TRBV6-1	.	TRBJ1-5	TGTGCCAGCAGTGAAGCCGACCCCTGGTACAATCAGCCCCAGCATTTT	CASSEADPWYNQPQHF
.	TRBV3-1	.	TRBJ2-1	TGTGCCAGCAGCCGAACCGGCCATCGGGGGAATGAGCAGTTCTTC	CASSRTGHRGNEQFF
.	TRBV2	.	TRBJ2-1	TGTGCCAGCAGGGCTACCTCTCGAAATGAGCAGTTCTTC	CASRATSRNEQFF
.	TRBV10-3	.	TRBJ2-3	TGTGCCATCAGTGAAAACTTACTTTACACAGATACGCAGTATTTT	CAISENLLYTDTQYF
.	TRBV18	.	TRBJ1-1	TGTGCCAGCTCACCACGCGCAGGGAGAGTCGCTTTCTTT	CASSPRAGRVAFF
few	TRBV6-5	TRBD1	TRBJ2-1	TGTGCCAGCAGCCCCGGGACAGGGAATGAGCAGTTCTTC	CASSPGTGNEQFF
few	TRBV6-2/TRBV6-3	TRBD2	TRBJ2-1	TGTGCCAGCAGTTACTCGATTATTCGGCGGGAGGGGGATGAGCAGTTCTTC	CASSYSIIRREGDEQFF
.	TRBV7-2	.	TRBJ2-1	TGTGCCAGCGGCTTAGGGTCCGGGGAGGTGCAGTTCTTC	CASGLGSGEVQFF
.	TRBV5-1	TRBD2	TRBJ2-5	TGCGCCAGCAGCCTGGGAGAAGGGCCCGGGCGGGGGCAAGAGACCCAGTACTTC	CASSLGEGPGRGQETQYF
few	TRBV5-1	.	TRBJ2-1	TGCGCCAGCAGCTTGGAACAGAGCTCCTACAATGAGCAGTTCTTC	CASSLEQSSYNEQFF
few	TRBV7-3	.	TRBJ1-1	TGTGCCAGCAGCTTAAGTGGCATGAACACTGAAGCTTTCTTT	CASSLSGMNTEAFF
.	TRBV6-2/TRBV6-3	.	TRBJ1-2	TGTGCCAGCAGTTACTCCCGGGACTACACCTTC	CASSYSRDYTF
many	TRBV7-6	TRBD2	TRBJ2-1	TGTGCCAGCAGCTTAGGTTGGACTAGCGGGGGGGCCCACAATGAGCAGTTCTTC	CASSLGWTSGGAHNEQFF
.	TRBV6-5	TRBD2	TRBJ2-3	TGTGCCAGCAGTTCCTTGGCGGGAGCGGGAGAGCTGGATACGCAGTATTTT	CASSSLAGAGELDTQYF
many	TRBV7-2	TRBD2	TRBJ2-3	TGTGCCAGCACCGTAGGAGCGGGACTAAATACGCAGTATTTT	CASTVGAGLNTQYF
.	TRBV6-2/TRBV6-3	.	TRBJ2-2	TGTGCCAGCAGTTTGCGTCTGGGGCCGGCTGGGGAGCTGTTTTTT	CASSLRLGPAGELFF
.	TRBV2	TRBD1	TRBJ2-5	TGTGCCAGCAGTGAAAGTCAGGGGACAGGTCAAGAGACCCAGTACTTC	CASSESQGTGQETQYF
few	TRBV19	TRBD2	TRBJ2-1	TGTGCCAGTAGGTCCGTGGGGGGGGTCAATGAGCAGTTCTTC	CASRSVGGVNEQFF
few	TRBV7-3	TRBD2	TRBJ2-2	TGTGCCAGCAGCCCGTGGGCGGGGGGAAGCACCGGGGAGCTGTTTTTT	CASSPWAGGSTGELFF
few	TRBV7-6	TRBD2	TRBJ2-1	TGTGCCAGCAGCCATCTGCGGGGGGCCTCAGTAAATGAGCAGTTCTTC	CASSHLRGASVNEQFF
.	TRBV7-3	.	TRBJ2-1	TGTGCCAGCAGCATGACTCCTTCCACGACCCTCAATGAGCAGTTCTTC	CASSMTPSTTLNEQFF
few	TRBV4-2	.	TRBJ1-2	TGTGCCAGCAGCCAAGACCCTAAATCCTATGGCTACACCTTC	CASSQDPKSYGYTF
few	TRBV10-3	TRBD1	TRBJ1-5	TGTGCCATTGGGACAGCTGCGTATAGCAATCAGCCCCAGCATTTT	CAIGTAAYSNQPQHF
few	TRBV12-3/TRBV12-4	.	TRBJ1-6	TGTGCCAGCAGTTTAGACCAACGGAGTTCACCCCTCCACTTT	CASSLDQRSSPLHF